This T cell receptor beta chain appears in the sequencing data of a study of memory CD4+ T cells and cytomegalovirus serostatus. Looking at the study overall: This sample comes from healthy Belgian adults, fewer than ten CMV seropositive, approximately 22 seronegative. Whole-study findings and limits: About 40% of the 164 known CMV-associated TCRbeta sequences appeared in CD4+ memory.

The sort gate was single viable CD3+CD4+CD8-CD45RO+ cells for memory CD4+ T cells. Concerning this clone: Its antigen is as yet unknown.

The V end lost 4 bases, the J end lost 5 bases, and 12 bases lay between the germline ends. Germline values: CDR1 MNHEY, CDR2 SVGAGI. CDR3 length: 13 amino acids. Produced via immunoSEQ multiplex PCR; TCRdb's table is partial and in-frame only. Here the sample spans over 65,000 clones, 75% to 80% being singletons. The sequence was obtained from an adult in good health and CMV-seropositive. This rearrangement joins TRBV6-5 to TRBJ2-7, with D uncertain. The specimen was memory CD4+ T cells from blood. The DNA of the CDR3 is TGTGCCAGCAGTTCCGGCCCTGGCGACGAGCAGTACTTC. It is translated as CASSSGPGDEQYF.